This T cell receptor beta chain comes out of a study of OX40 agonist ivuxolimab in advanced cancers. Study details: The patients' treatment was ivuxolimab, an agonistic anti-OX40 (CD134) antibody. Notes on the study in general: Partial responders at 0.1-3.0 mg/kg showed near-lowest clonal expansion. Relative to CD4+ cells, CD8+ T cells on average had more expanded clones.

This clone was seen once. The antigen is not known. CDR1 is SGHTA and CDR2 is FQGTGA in the germline V gene. The CDR3 runs 13 residues. Trimming cost V 4 bases and J 3 bases, with 9 bases left between them. Repertoires were generated with immunoSEQ multiplex PCR, while TCRdb's copy carries only in-frame clones and drops some. The sample lists roughly 73,000 clones, almost 90% seen once, with roughly 2.9% in the top ten. The TCR was taken from an adult with an advanced solid tumor such as melanoma, head and neck, liver or kidney cancer. The genes are TRBV7-3 and TRBJ1-2; D remains unclear. The starting material was CD4+ or CD8+ T cells sorted from blood, obtained in a trial of the OX40 agonist ivuxolimab. CDR3 sequence (DNA): TGTGCCAGCAGCTCCCGGACCGACTATGGCTACACCTTC. It is translated as CASSSRTDYGYTF.